A single sample is the source of the 27 T cell receptor beta chains below, sequenced in a study of graft-versus-host responses after intestinal transplantation (dated by TCRdb to the early 2020s). The time point label here, explained by the study, means: cells obtained before transplantation from donor or recipient. Libraries were built with the immunoSEQ multiplex PCR assay. In its TCRdb copy, this immuneACCESS table keeps in-frame sequences only and misses some clones. Where compared with another copy, unresolved V genes explain less than half of these, and the others have no known cause. In all, the sample holds tens of thousands of clones, and 90% of those were seen once. 1.7% of the sample is taken by the ten largest. These TCRs' antigens remain unknown. This sample comprised unstimulated CD8+ T cells sorted from spleen or lymph node cells, obtained before transplant. The receptors derive from a human donor who was the organ donor for an intestinal transplant.

The rearrangement joins TRBV9 to TRBJ2-5, with TRBD2 matching over 8 bases. V trimming: 4 bases; J trimming: 2 bases; junction bases outside the gene matches: 13. The germline V gene encodes CDR1 SGDLS and CDR2 YYNGEE. This CDR3 contains 17 residues. The CDR3 DNA reads TGTGCCAGCAGCAACCTTCCGGGACTAGAGATTCAAGAGACCCAGTACTTC. Translating gives CASSNLPGLEIQETQYF.

This chain joins TRBV10-3 and TRBJ1-2, with TRBD1 identical over 9 bases. CDR1 and CDR2 from the germline V gene are ENHRY and SYGVKD. V lost 0 bases and J lost 3; bases outside the gene matches: 2. The length of the CDR3 is 15 residues. The CDR3 spells CAISESGQGYYGYTF. The CDR3 DNA reads TGTGCCATCAGTGAGTCCGGACAGGGGTACTATGGCTACACCTTC.

The genes are TRBV7-9 and TRBJ2-7; D not certain. Deletions cut 5 bases from V and 0 bases from J, with 8 bases between. The CDR3 runs to 13 residues. Germline CDR1 is SEHNR and CDR2 is FQNEAQ (reference sequence). Here the CDR3 reads CASSPRNSYEQYF. The CDR3 coding sequence is TGTGCCAGCAGCCCGCGGAACTCCTACGAGCAGTACTTC.

The V gene is TRBV19, the J gene TRBJ2-1, with 10 bases matching TRBD2. From germline, CDR1 is LNHDA and CDR2 SQIVND (reference sequence). The CDR3 sequence is 15 residues long. Trimming took 4 bases from V and 4 from J; bases not matched to a gene: 4. CDR3 loop: CASSTAAGGYNEQFF. In DNA, the CDR3 is TGTGCCAGTAGTACGGCAGCGGGAGGGTACAATGAGCAGTTCTTC.

The genes are TRBV28 and TRBJ2-7; D call uncertain. The CDR3 spans 13 residues. V gave up 1 base and J gave up 3 bases, with 7 bases separating them. The germline V gene has CDR1 MDHEN and CDR2 SYDVKM. In DNA form, the CDR3 reads TGTGCCAGCAGTTTATTGTACAACTACGAGCAGTACTTC. It is translated as CASSLLYNYEQYF. Complete variable domain (other parts from reference TRBV28 and TRBJ2-7): DVKVTQSSRYLVKRTGEKVFLECVQDMDHENMFWYRQDPGLGLRLIYFSYDVKMKEKGDIPEGYSVSREKKERFSLILESASTNQTSMYLCASSLLYNYEQYFGPGTRLTVT.

The chain carries TRBV5-1 and TRBJ1-1, with unresolved D. The germline gives CDR1 SGHRS, CDR2 YFSETQ. The length of the CDR3 is 12 residues. Trimming took 0 bases from V and 8 from J, leaving 8 bases between them. This CDR3 reads CASSLGGREAFF. The CDR3 bases are TGCGCCAGCAGCTTGGGAGGTCGAGAAGCTTTCTTT. Full variable domain (missing parts from reference TRBV5-1 and TRBJ1-1): KAGVTQTPRYLIKTRGQQVTLSCSPISGHRSVSWYQQTPGQGLQFLFEYFSETQRNKGNFPGRFSGRQFSNSRSEMNVSTLELGDSALYLCASSLGGREAFFGQGTRLTVV.

This rearrangement joins TRBV6-4 to TRBJ2-7; tentatively, D is TRBD1 (6 bases). The germline V gene encodes CDR1 MRHNA and CDR2 SNTAGT. The CDR3 spans 14 residues. Trimming stripped 3 bases from V and 0 bases from J, with 9 bases between. The CDR3 DNA reads TGTGCCAGCAGTGAAGGGGGAACCTCCTACGAGCAGTACTTC. It yields the protein CASSEGGTSYEQYF.

This sequence joins TRBV18 and TRBJ2-7, with 7 bases identical to TRBD1. The V and J ends lost 3 bases and 0 bases, in that order; junction bases with no gene match: 5. From germline, CDR1 is KGHSH and CDR2 LQKENI. The CDR3 spans 15 residues. The CDR3, as DNA: TGTGCCAGCTCACCTCTGACAGGGAGCTCCTACGAGCAGTACTTC. Translated, it gives CASSPLTGSSYEQYF. Filled out from reference TRBV18 and TRBJ2-7, the complete variable domain reads NAGVMQNPRHLVRRRGQEARLRCSPMKGHSHVYWYRQLPEEGLKFMVYLQKENIIDESGMPKERFSAEFPKEGPSILRIQQVVRGDSAAYFCASSPLTGSSYEQYFGPGTRLTVT.

The rearrangement links TRBV2 to TRBJ2-7; D is possibly TRBD2 (6 bases). Germline lookup yields CDR1 SNHLY and CDR2 FYNNEI. V shed 8 bases and J shed 5 bases, with 13 bases lying between them. This CDR3 is 12 amino acids long. DNA for the CDR3: TGTGCCAGCGTTCCTAGCGTTGACGAGCAGTACTTC. This gives the protein CASVPSVDEQYF.

This clone was detected once. The chain combines TRBV30 with TRBJ1-5, with unresolved D. V lost 5 bases and J lost 5, with 16 bases in between. Germline V gene sequence: CDR1 GTSNPN, CDR2 SVGIG (reference sequence). This CDR3 contains 14 residues. Written as DNA, the CDR3 is TGTGCCTGGTCCGAAACGAGTTCGGATCAGCCCCAGCATTTT. Amino acid sequence: CAWSETSSDQPQHF.

V is TRBV5-6 and J is TRBJ1-2; D is ambiguous. The length of the CDR3 is 15 residues. V was cut by 1 base and J by 5 bases, with 15 bases left in between. Germline V CDR1 and CDR2: SGHDT, YYEEEE. For the CDR3, the DNA is TGTGCCAGCAGCTTGCACGGCAGGAGGAGATATGGCTACACCTTC. Protein sequence: CASSLHGRRRYGYTF.

A few counts support this clone. This chain uses TRBV5-1 with TRBJ1-1; D call uncertain. The CDR3 length is 14 residues. CDR1 and CDR2 from the germline V gene are SGHRS and YFSETQ. Deletions cut 3 bases from V and 6 bases from J, with 15 bases between. The CDR3 bases are TGCGCCAGCAGCTCTCAGTGGAGCCTGGCTGAAGCTTTCTTT. It encodes CASSSQWSLAEAFF.

This clone was counted once. V is TRBV6-5 and J is TRBJ1-1; no definite D call. This CDR3 has 12 residues. Per the germline V gene, CDR1 is MNHEY and CDR2 is SVGAGI. Deletions cut 5 bases from V and 1 base from J, with 5 bases between. The CDR3 region has the DNA TGTGCCAGCAGTACCGGGAACACTGAAGCTTTCTTT. This codes for CASSTGNTEAFF.

The V and J genes are TRBV5-8 and TRBJ2-5; 14 positions match TRBD2. This CDR3 is built from 15 residues. Germline loops: CDR1 SGHTS, CDR2 YDEGEE. The J segment lost 4 bases and the V segment lost 4 bases, leaving 3 bases of the junction unmatched. The CDR3 protein is CASSEGLAGAETQYF. CDR3 DNA sequence: TGTGCCAGCAGCGAGGGACTAGCGGGAGCAGAGACCCAGTACTTC.

The chain couples TRBV6-1 to TRBJ1-1; no firm D call. The ends were cut back, 10 bases at V and 1 base at J, with 13 bases in the middle. CDR1 and CDR2 (germline): MNHNS, SASEGT. This CDR3 region has 13 residues. Here the CDR3 DNA reads TGTGCCACCCAGACACAAGGGAACACTGAAGCTTTCTTT. Protein product: CATQTQGNTEAFF.

The chain couples TRBV15 to TRBJ1-5; TRBD1 matches 10 bases. Germline V gives CDR1 LNHNV, CDR2 YYDKDF (reference sequence). The CDR3 has 15 amino acids. J gave up 5 bases and V 0 bases, and 1 base lay outside the gene matches. The CDR3 nucleotides read TGTGCCACCAGCAGAGACGGGACAGGGGATCAGCCCCAGCATTTT. It codes for CATSRDGTGDQPQHF.

The chain employs TRBV2 and TRBJ2-4; unclear D gene. The V end lost 1 base, the J end lost 13 bases, and 5 bases lay between the germline ends. This CDR3 contains 10 residues. The germline V gene has CDR1 SNHLY and CDR2 FYNNEI. The CDR3 sequence: CASSEGHQYF. CDR3 nucleotide sequence: TGTGCCAGCAGTGAAGGGCACCAGTACTTC.

The chain employs TRBV29-1 and TRBJ2-5; 8 positions agree with TRBD2. Germline-derived CDR1 and CDR2 are SQVTM and ANQGSEA. CDR3 length equals 15 residues. V lost 6 bases to trimming and J lost 5 bases; unmatched junction nucleotides: 14. The CDR3 sequence: CSVMGLGLVSETQYF. Here the CDR3 DNA reads TGCAGCGTGATGGGACTAGGGCTCGTTTCGGAGACCCAGTACTTC.

For the CDR3, the DNA is TGTGCCACCAGCGCGGGCACGAACACTGAAGCTTTCTTT. This translates into CATSAGTNTEAFF. V usage is TRBV15 and J usage is TRBJ1-1; D uncertain. CDR3 size: 13 residues. The germline V gene encodes CDR1 LNHNV and CDR2 YYDKDF (reference sequence). Trimming left V 5 bases short and J 1 base short, with 8 bases between.

The rearrangement uses TRBV5-8 and TRBJ2-7; 7 nucleotides agree with TRBD2. This CDR3 is 16 amino acids long. The germline gives CDR1 SGHTS, CDR2 YDEGEE. Losses at the gene ends were 6 bases for V and 3 bases for J; bases not matched to a gene: 15. CDR3 protein: CASTHRGGGRNYEQYF. The CDR3 DNA reads TGTGCCAGCACCCACCGGGGCGGGGGACGGAACTACGAGCAGTACTTC.

The V gene is TRBV14, the J gene TRBJ1-2; tentative D call: TRBD1 (5 bases). The germline CDR1 and CDR2 sequences are SGHDN and FVKESK. V lost 0 bases, J lost 7 bases, and 9 bases lay in between. The CDR3 contains 13 residues. In DNA, the CDR3 is TGTGCCAGCAGCCAAGATTCTAGGGGTGGCTACACCTTC. Translated: CASSQDSRGGYTF.

The chain carries TRBV28 and TRBJ1-2; 7 nucleotides match TRBD1. Trimming took 0 bases from V and 4 from J; bases not matched to a gene: 8. The CDR3 runs 16 residues. CDR1 MDHEN and CDR2 SYDVKM come from the germline V gene. CDR3 residues: CASSLWWRGLGYGYTF. CDR3 sequence (DNA): TGTGCCAGCAGTTTATGGTGGAGGGGGCTAGGCTATGGCTACACCTTC.

This chain connects TRBV13 to TRBJ1-5; D perhaps matches TRBD1 (5 bases). Germline-derived CDR1 and CDR2 are PRHDT and FYEKMQ (reference sequence). CDR3 size: 14 residues. V dropped 4 bases and J dropped 0 bases, with 7 bases sitting between them. The CDR3 reads CASSSRDSNQPQHF. The CDR3 coding sequence is TGTGCCAGCAGCTCCAGGGATAGCAATCAGCCCCAGCATTTT.

The J gene is TRBJ2-1, the V gene TRBV28; D may be TRBD2 (5 bases). CDR1 MDHEN and CDR2 SYDVKM come from the germline V gene. Trimming cost V 6 bases and J 8 bases, with 29 bases left between them. CDR3 size: 18 residues. The CDR3 DNA reads as TGTGCCAGCAGCCTAATGGACTCCTCCCCTTTAGCGTACGATGAGCAGTTCTTC. Its translation is CASSLMDSSPLAYDEQFF.

The chain recombines TRBV27 with TRBJ2-1; 7 bases match TRBD2. The CDR3 extends over 15 amino acids. From germline, CDR1 is MNHEY and CDR2 SMNVEV (reference sequence). The V and J ends lost 2 bases and 3 bases, in that order; junction bases with no gene match: 4. This CDR3 reads CASSLRLADYNEQFF. As DNA, the CDR3 is TGTGCCAGCAGTTTAAGGCTAGCGGACTACAATGAGCAGTTCTTC.

This chain joins TRBV28 and TRBJ2-7, with 7 bases identical to TRBD1. Germline V CDR1 and CDR2: MDHEN, SYDVKM. V was clipped by 2 bases and J by 2 bases; unmatched bases: 6. The CDR3 extends over 15 amino acids. CDR3 protein: CASSLPGGITYEQYF. The CDR3 DNA reads as TGTGCCAGCAGTTTACCAGGGGGAATAACCTACGAGCAGTACTTC.

The V call is TRBV6-1, the J call TRBJ1-1; maybe TRBD1 (5 bases). Germline V gives CDR1 MNHNS, CDR2 SASEGT. The ends were cut back, 8 bases at V and 4 bases at J, with 17 bases in the middle. There are 14 residues in the CDR3. The CDR3 DNA reads as TGTGCCAGCCTTTGGACAATCCAGGGCACTGAAGCTTTCTTT. Protein: CASLWTIQGTEAFF.